Presented here are 25 T cell receptor beta chains from one specimen sequenced in a study of blood T cells in healthy people across ages. Using a J-beta primer mix together with a sample-barcoded 5' primer, a second PCR was run for roughly 7 to 11 cycles. TCRdb processed the 5' RACE reads anew with MiXCR; each CDR3 protein has one entry. This sample has 1.4 million or so distinct CDR3 sequences, with approximately 42% found just once. The sample consisted of blood. The receptor source for this set is a woman in her late teens or twenties in good health.

In DNA, the CDR3 is TGTGCCAGCAACACACGCCGGTCAGGCGTCACGAACACTGAAGCTTTCTTT. Encoded protein: CASNTRRSGVTNTEAFF. The chain links TRBV6-2 or TRBV6-3 to TRBJ1-1; D remains ambiguous. Germline CDR1 reads MNHEY; CDR2 reads SVGEGT. CDR3 length equals 17 residues. The germline V and J ends were trimmed by 7 bases and 1 base, with 22 bases remaining between them.

This clonotype was observed a few times. This chain connects TRBV29-1 to TRBJ2-4; D tentatively reads TRBD1 or TRBD2 (7 bases each). The V gene's germline CDR1 is SQVTM and CDR2 ANQGSEA. The CDR3 consists of 14 residues. V gave up 5 bases and J gave up 3 bases, with 14 bases separating them. CDR3 loop: CSVLAGGVKNIQYF. The DNA of the CDR3 is TGCAGCGTTCTGGCAGGGGGGGTCAAAAACATTCAGTACTTC.

The chain combines TRBV20-1 with TRBJ2-5, with 7 positions matching TRBD1. CDR1 is DFQATT, CDR2 SNEGSKA, per germline (reference sequence). V was pared by 3 bases and J by 10 bases, with 11 bases of the junction left unmatched. The CDR3 sequence is 13 residues long. CDR3 nucleotides: TGCAGTGCTAGTGACAGGGATCCACAAGACCAGTACTTC. Translation gives CSASDRDPQDQYF.

The J gene is TRBJ2-1, the V gene TRBV27; no reliable D call. CDR1 MNHEY and CDR2 SMNVEV come from the germline V gene (reference sequence). V gave up 3 bases and J gave up 7 bases, with 10 bases separating them. The CDR3 extends over 13 amino acids. CDR3 nucleotide sequence: TGTGCCAGCAGTTTCTCTAAGTGGAATGAGCAGTTCTTC. Translated: CASSFSKWNEQFF.

The V call is TRBV6-6, the J call TRBJ1-1; D is perhaps TRBD1 (5 bases). The CDR3 sequence is 14 residues long. Germline CDR1 MNHNY, CDR2 SVGAGI (reference sequence). V was pared by 7 bases and J by 4 bases, with 16 bases between. CDR3 coding DNA: TGTGCCAGCACGGACTCCAGGGCCGGCACTGAAGCTTTCTTT. Translation gives CASTDSRAGTEAFF.

This clonotype has only a few counts. The V call is TRBV2, the J call TRBJ1-2; 9 bases fit TRBD1. V lost 4 bases, J lost 6 bases, and 9 bases stayed unmatched. Germline values: CDR1 SNHLY, CDR2 FYNNEI. The CDR3 runs 15 residues. The CDR3 region is CASSVLTGGRDGYTF. The DNA of the CDR3 is TGTGCCAGCAGTGTATTGACAGGGGGTAGAGATGGCTACACCTTC.

The chain carries TRBV4-3 and TRBJ2-5; 7 bases are a match to TRBD1. The CDR3 totals 16 residues. Germline CDR1 reads LGHNA; CDR2 reads YSLEER. The V segment lost 0 bases and the J segment 5 bases; nucleotides outside the gene matches: 9. CDR3 sequence reads: CASSQDRTGAGETQYF. DNA for the CDR3: TGCGCCAGCAGCCAAGACCGGACAGGCGCGGGTGAGACCCAGTACTTC.

In regard to this clonotype: Compared with germline, one end of the junction differs, possibly owing to a read error. The gene calls are TRBV5-1 and TRBJ2-1; D possibly corresponds to TRBD1 (6 bases). The CDR3 is made up of 14 amino acids. Germline V gene lookup returns CDR1 SGHRS and CDR2 YFSETQ. CDR3 sequence (DNA): TGCGCCAGCAGCTTCCCAGGGGCGTGGAATGGGCAGTTCTTC. This codes for CASSFPGAWNGQFF.

The chain couples TRBV4-2 to TRBJ2-3; D is possibly TRBD1 (6 bases). V was clipped by 0 bases and J by 6 bases, with 22 bases between them. Germline V gives CDR1 LGHNA, CDR2 YNFKEQ. The CDR3 runs 18 residues. The CDR3 reads CASSQDMVGTAGADTQYF. Written as DNA, the CDR3 is TGTGCCAGCAGCCAAGATATGGTAGGGACCGCAGGGGCGGATACGCAGTATTTT.

J is TRBJ2-3 and V is TRBV5-1; 7 nucleotides line up with TRBD2. The CDR3 runs to 16 residues. The germline V gene has CDR1 SGHRS and CDR2 YFSETQ. V trimming: 4 bases; J trimming: 5 bases; junction bases outside the gene matches: 13. In nucleotides, the CDR3 is TGCGCCAGCAGCCTCCTGGGACGGGGGAGGGGAGATACGCAGTATTTT. This sequence encodes CASSLLGRGRGDTQYF.

This clonotype was found a few times. One end of the junction fails to match germline, which may point to a read error. V gene TRBV4-1 combines with J gene TRBJ1-2; 9 bases align to TRBD1. Germline lookup yields CDR1 MGHRA and CDR2 YSYEKL. CDR3 length: 16 residues. The chain's CDR3 is CASSQPGQGANYGYTF. CDR3 nucleotide sequence: TGTGCCAGCAGCCAACCGGGACAGGGAGCTAACTATGGCTACACCTTC.

This clonotype was counted between two and nine times. J is TRBJ2-1 and V is TRBV27; D might be TRBD2 (5 bases). The CDR3 loop spans 13 amino acids. Germline loops: CDR1 MNHEY, CDR2 SMNVEV (reference sequence). The V and J ends lost 2 bases and 6 bases respectively, with 8 bases between them. The CDR3 loop reads CASSLAGFNEQFF. DNA for the CDR3: TGTGCCAGCAGTTTAGCGGGTTTCAATGAGCAGTTCTTC.

In the case of this clonotype: At one end, the junction sequence differs from germline, possibly due to a read error. This chain's CDR3 is CAGSPRTGPNIQYF. The CDR3 DNA reads TGTGCCGGCAGTCCACGGACAGGCCCTAACATTCAGTACTTC. The chain joins TRBV28 to TRBJ2-4; 7 bases are a match to TRBD1. This CDR3 region has 14 residues. From germline, CDR1 is MDHEN and CDR2 SYDVKM.

The chain is built from TRBV20-1 and TRBJ2-3, with TRBD2 matching 7 bases. The CDR3 is made up of 14 amino acids. V dropped 3 bases and J dropped 2; count of bases not matched to a gene: 5. CDR1 is DFQATT, CDR2 SNEGSKA, per germline (reference sequence). The CDR3 reads CSARPGGNTDTQYF. The CDR3, as DNA: TGCAGTGCTAGGCCGGGGGGAAACACAGATACGCAGTATTTT.

On this clonotype: A much larger clone differs from this one at a single base, so this may be a read error. V and J are TRBV7-6 and TRBJ2-4; the D gene could be TRBD1 or TRBD2 (5 bases each). The CDR3 extends over 15 amino acids. Germline CDR1 and CDR2: SGHVS and FNYEAQ. V lost 3 bases and J 0 bases, leaving 9 bases between the germline ends. The DNA of the CDR3 is TGTGCCAGCAGCTTGGGACCGGTAGCCAAAAACATTCAGTACTTC. Its protein is CASSLGPVAKNIQYF.

This clonotype was seen at least ten times. This rearrangement joins TRBV20-1 to TRBJ2-1; 7 bases agree with TRBD2. The CDR3 runs to 14 residues. The V gene end was trimmed by 1 base and the J gene end by 7 bases; junction bases not matched to a gene: 7. Germline V gene sequence: CDR1 DFQATT, CDR2 SNEGSKA (reference sequence). The chain's CDR3 is CSARASGRGNEQFF. Here the CDR3 DNA reads TGCAGTGCTAGAGCTAGCGGAAGAGGTAATGAGCAGTTCTTC.

This clonotype was counted a few times. The chain employs TRBV2 and TRBJ2-2; D might be TRBD1 (6 bases). CDR3 length equals 14 residues. V was shortened by 1 base and J by 4 bases, with 7 bases between the two germline ends. Germline V gene lookup returns CDR1 SNHLY and CDR2 FYNNEI. CDR3 sequence (DNA): TGTGCCAGCAGTGAAGTCAGGGGCACCGGGGAGCTGTTTTTT. Its protein product is CASSEVRGTGELFF.

The chain combines TRBV14 with TRBJ2-3; 8 nucleotides match TRBD2. Germline V gives CDR1 SGHDN, CDR2 FVKESK. The CDR3 contains 13 residues. J lost 7 bases, V lost 4 bases, and 4 bases had no gene match. CDR3 loop: CASSPWTSNTQYF. CDR3 in DNA: TGTGCCAGCAGCCCGTGGACTAGCAATACGCAGTATTTT.

This clonotype showed up just a few times. The gene calls are TRBV7-2 and TRBJ2-7, with D perhaps TRBD2 (5 bases). This CDR3 contains 15 residues. V lost 5 bases and J lost 6, with 20 bases in between. Germline lookup yields CDR1 SGHTA and CDR2 FQGNSA. The CDR3: CASSDSPRRRAEQYF. As DNA, the CDR3 is TGTGCCAGCAGCGATTCTCCTCGGCGGCGGGCCGAGCAGTACTTC.

This rearrangement joins TRBV10-3 to TRBJ1-2, with no clear D. Germline CDR1 and CDR2: ENHRY and SYGVKD. Trimming removed 2 bases at V and 1 base at J, with 2 bases between. The CDR3 is made up of 12 amino acids. The CDR3: CAISENNYGYTF. CDR3 bases: TGTGCCATCAGTGAGAATAACTATGGCTACACCTTC.

The chain links TRBV10-3 to TRBJ1-5, with TRBD1 matching over 8 bases. The V segment lost 4 bases and the J segment 4 bases; nucleotides outside the gene matches: 9. Germline CDR1 reads ENHRY; CDR2 reads SYGVKD. The CDR3 length is 16 residues. The CDR3 region is CAISVPGQVENQPQHF. The DNA of the CDR3 is TGTGCCATCAGTGTTCCGGGACAGGTAGAGAATCAGCCCCAGCATTTT.

This chain uses TRBV2 with TRBJ2-2, with 8 bases aligning to TRBD2. The germline V gene has CDR1 SNHLY and CDR2 FYNNEI. V shed 5 bases and J 6 bases; nucleotides not matched to a gene: 2. The CDR3 consists of 13 residues. CDR3 DNA sequence: TGTGCCAGCAGTTGGCGGGAGGCCGGGGAGCTGTTTTTT. This codes for CASSWREAGELFF.

This clonotype has ten or more counts. The chain has TRBV9 and TRBJ2-1; D possibly corresponds to TRBD2 (6 bases). Near its end, the DNA agrees better with TRBJ2-7, so the J call may be wrong. The CDR3 loop spans 17 amino acids. Germline V lookup: CDR1 SGDLS, CDR2 YYNGEE. The CDR3 loop is CASSVDPSETSYNEQYF. The CDR3 region has the DNA TGTGCCAGCAGCGTAGATCCTAGCGAAACCTCCTACAATGAGCAGTACTTC.

In its sample, this clonotype was seen a few times. The rearrangement joins TRBV7-9 to TRBJ1-2; D gene unclear. The V end was cut by 3 bases, the J end by 0 bases, with 11 bases between. This CDR3 is 15 amino acids long. Germline V gives CDR1 SEHNR, CDR2 FQNEAQ (reference sequence). The CDR3: CASSLNQATNYGYTF. The CDR3 DNA reads TGTGCCAGCAGCTTGAATCAGGCAACTAACTATGGCTACACCTTC. The full variable domain, rest sourced from reference TRBV7-9 and TRBJ1-2, is DTGVSQNPRHKITKRGQNVTFRCDPISEHNRLYWYRQTLGQGPEFLTYFQNEAQLEKSRLLSDRFSAERPKGSFSTLEIQRTEQGDSAMYLCASSLNQATNYGYTFGSGTRLTVV.

This clonotype came up once. The chain has TRBV10-3 and TRBJ2-3; no clear D gene. This CDR3 region has 12 residues. Trimming removed 0 bases from V and 6 bases from J, with 4 bases in between. Germline V gene sequence: CDR1 ENHRY, CDR2 SYGVKD. The CDR3 region is CAISESRDTQYF. DNA for the CDR3: TGTGCCATCAGTGAGTCTCGGGATACGCAGTATTTT.